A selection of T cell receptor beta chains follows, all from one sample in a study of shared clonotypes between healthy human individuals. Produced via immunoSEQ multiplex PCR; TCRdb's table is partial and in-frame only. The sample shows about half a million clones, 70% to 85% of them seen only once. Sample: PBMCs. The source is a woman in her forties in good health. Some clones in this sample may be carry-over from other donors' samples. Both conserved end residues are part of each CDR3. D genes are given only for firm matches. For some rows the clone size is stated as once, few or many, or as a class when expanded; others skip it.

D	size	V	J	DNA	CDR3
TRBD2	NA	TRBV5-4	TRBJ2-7	TGTGCCAGCAGTCAGACTAGCGGGAGGACCCGCTCCTACGAGCAGTACTTC	CASSQTSGRTRSYEQYF
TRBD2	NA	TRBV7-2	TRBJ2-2	TGTGCCAGCAGCGGGAGGACTAGCCTTAACACCGGGGAGCTGTTTTTT	CASSGRTSLNTGELFF
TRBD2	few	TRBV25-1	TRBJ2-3	TGTGCCAGCAGTTACTTTAGCGGGAAGACAGATACGCAGTATTTT	CASSYFSGKTDTQYF
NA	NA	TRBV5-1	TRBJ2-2	TGCGCCAGCAGCTTGTTTACCGCAGCGAACGGGGAGCTGTTTTTT	CASSLFTAANGELFF
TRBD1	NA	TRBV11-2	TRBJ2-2	TGTGCCAGCAGCTTTGGGAGACAGGGGGCGAACACCGGGGAGCTGTTTTTT	CASSFGRQGANTGELFF
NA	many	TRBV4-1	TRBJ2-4	TGCGCCAGCAGCCCCGTGGGGTCCGGCCGAGCCAAAAACATTCAGTACTTC	CASSPVGSGRAKNIQYF
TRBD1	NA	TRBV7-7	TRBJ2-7	TGTGCCAGCAGACCCAGGGGGAGAGGTGGGTACGAGCAGTACTTC	CASRPRGRGGYEQYF
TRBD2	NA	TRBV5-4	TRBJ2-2	TGTGCCACCCTGGAGGGTTTGGGACTAGCGGACACCGGGGAGCTGTTTTTT	CATLEGLGLADTGELFF
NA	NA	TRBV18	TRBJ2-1	TGTGCCAGCTCTCCAGCCGTTGACAATGAGCAGTTCTTC	CASSPAVDNEQFF
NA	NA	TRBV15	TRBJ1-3	TGTGCCACCAGCAGAGATCAAGGTCCTGGAAACACCATATATTTT	CATSRDQGPGNTIYF
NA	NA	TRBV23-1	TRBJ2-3	TGCGCCAGCAGTCAATCTGCGCGGGGCTGGCTCACAGATACGCAGTATTTT	CASSQSARGWLTDTQYF
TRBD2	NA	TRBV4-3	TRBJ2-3	TGCGCCAGCAGCCAAGGGGTTAGCGGGAGGGATTACTATAGCACAGATACGCAGTATTTT	CASSQGVSGRDYYSTDTQYF
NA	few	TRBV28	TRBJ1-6	TGTGCCAGCAGTTTAGGGGCACCCCTCCACTTT	CASSLGAPLHF
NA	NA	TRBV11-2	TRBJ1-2	TGTGCCAGCAGCTTAGTGGCCAGGGACAACTATGGCTACACCTTC	CASSLVARDNYGYTF
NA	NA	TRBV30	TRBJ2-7	TGTGCCTGGACCCCTGGAGTTCCCTACGAGCAGTACTTC	CAWTPGVPYEQYF
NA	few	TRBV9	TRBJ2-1	TGTGCCAGCAGCGGCTCCTACAATGAGCAGTTCTTC	CASSGSYNEQFF
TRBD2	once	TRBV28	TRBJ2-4	TGTGCCAGCAGCCTCGAACTAGCGGGTCCTTACGAAGCCAAAAACATTCAGTACTTC	CASSLELAGPYEAKNIQYF
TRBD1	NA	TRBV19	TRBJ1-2	TGTGCCAGTAGTCGACAGGGGATCGGCTACACCTTC	CASSRQGIGYTF
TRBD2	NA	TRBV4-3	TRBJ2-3	TGCGCCAGCAGCCAAAATCTAGCGGGAGTAACAGATACGCAGTATTTT	CASSQNLAGVTDTQYF
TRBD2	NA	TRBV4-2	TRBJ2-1	TGTGCCAGCAGCCAAGACTCAGCGGGACCCTACAATGAGCAGTTCTTC	CASSQDSAGPYNEQFF
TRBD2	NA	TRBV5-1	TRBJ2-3	TGCGCCAGCAGTTTGGGACTAGCGCCAGATACGCAGTATTTT	CASSLGLAPDTQYF
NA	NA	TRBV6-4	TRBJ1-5	TGTGCCAGCAGTGCCGAGTTGAGGCAGCCCCAGCATTTT	CASSAELRQPQHF
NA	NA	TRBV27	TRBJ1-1	TGTGCCAGCAGTCCGCCGGGGAACACTGAAGCTTTCTTT	CASSPPGNTEAFF
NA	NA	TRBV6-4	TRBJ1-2	TGTGCCAGCAGTGAACAGGGTATCTATGGCTACACCTTC	CASSEQGIYGYTF